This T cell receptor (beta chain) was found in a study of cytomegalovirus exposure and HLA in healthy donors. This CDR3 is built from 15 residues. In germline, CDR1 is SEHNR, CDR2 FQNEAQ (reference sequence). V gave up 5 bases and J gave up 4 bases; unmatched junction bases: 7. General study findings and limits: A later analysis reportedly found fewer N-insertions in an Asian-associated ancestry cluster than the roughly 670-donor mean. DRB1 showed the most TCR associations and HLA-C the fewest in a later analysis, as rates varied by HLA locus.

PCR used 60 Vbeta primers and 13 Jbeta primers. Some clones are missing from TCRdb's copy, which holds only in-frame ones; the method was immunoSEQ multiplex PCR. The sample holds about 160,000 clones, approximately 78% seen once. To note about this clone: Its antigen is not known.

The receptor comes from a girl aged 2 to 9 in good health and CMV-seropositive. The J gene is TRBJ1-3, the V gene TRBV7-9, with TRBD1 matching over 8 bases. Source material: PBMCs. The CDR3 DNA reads TGTGCCAGCAGCCTCGGACAGGGAAGAGGAAACACCATATATTTT. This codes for CASSLGQGRGNTIYF.